Below, one T cell receptor (beta chain) is given with its context. The antigen is unknown. These data are taken from a study of cytomegalovirus exposure and HLA in healthy donors. Points from the study as a whole: Confirmation in vitro established that a few CMV-associated chains were specific for CMV antigens.

Method: immunoSEQ multiplex PCR; TCRdb's copy keeps in-frame clones and lacks some. Of approximately 300,000 clones listed, around 90% are singletons. The sequencing input was PBMCs. This receptor was obtained from a woman aged 25 to 39 in good health and CMV-seropositive.

The chain's CDR3 is CASSSGSFSGANVLTF. The CDR3 coding sequence is TGTGCCAGCAGCTCCGGGTCCTTCTCTGGGGCCAACGTCCTGACTTTC. The chain recombines TRBV5-8 with TRBJ2-6; no clear D. This CDR3 region has 16 residues. The V gene's germline CDR1 is SGHTS and CDR2 YDEGEE. The V end lost 3 bases, the J end lost 0 bases, and 10 bases lay between the germline ends.